The 25 T cell receptor beta chains presented below share a single source sample, sequenced in a study of cytomegalovirus exposure and HLA in healthy donors. With 60 Vbeta and 13 Jbeta primers, the PCR was carried out. The method was immunoSEQ multiplex PCR; TCRdb's version includes in-frame clones alone and lacks a portion of them. This table has around 160,000 clones, approximately 78% appearing once. The specimen sequenced was PBMCs. The receptors derive from a man between 40 and 49 years old in good health and CMV-seropositive.

The V and J genes are TRBV28 and TRBJ2-1; 8 bases map to TRBD1. Germline CDR1 MDHEN, CDR2 SYDVKM. This CDR3 region has 16 residues. J was trimmed by 3 bases and V by 4 bases; bases with no gene match: 8. CDR3 loop: CASSWTGRSDYNEQFF. For the CDR3, the DNA is TGTGCCAGCAGTTGGACAGGGAGATCGGACTACAATGAGCAGTTCTTC.

V is TRBV6-1 and J is TRBJ2-5, with 10 bases identical to TRBD1. The V gene end was trimmed by 7 bases and the J gene end by 4 bases; junction bases not matched to a gene: 6. CDR1 is MNHNS and CDR2 is SASEGT in the germline V gene. The CDR3 is 14 amino acids. For the CDR3, the DNA is TGTGCCAGCATACGGGGACAGGGGACAGAGACCCAGTACTTC. This sequence encodes CASIRGQGTETQYF.

With respect to this clone: At one end the junction does not follow the germline gene, possibly because of a read error. The chain employs TRBV7-9 and TRBJ2-7; TRBD1 matches 8 bases. The length of the CDR3 is 17 residues. Germline CDR1 SEHNR, CDR2 FQNEAQ (reference sequence). Here the CDR3 DNA reads TGTTCCAGCAGCCCACTGACAGGGGCGAAATTAATCTACGAGCAGTACTTC. The encoded protein is CSSSPLTGAKLIYEQYF.

The CDR3 here is CASSLGVITGGIYEQYF. The CDR3 region has the DNA TGCGCCAGCAGCTTGGGGGTAATAACGGGAGGGATCTACGAGCAGTACTTC. The chain recombines TRBV5-1 with TRBJ2-7, with 8 bases that match TRBD2. V shed 0 bases, J shed 3 bases, and the junction held 11 bases outside the gene matches. Germline V gene data show CDR1 as SGHRS and CDR2 as YFSETQ. This CDR3 comprises 17 residues.

The rearrangement uses TRBV27 and TRBJ1-1; a possible D gene is TRBD1 (5 bases). The CDR3 sequence is 14 residues long. CDR1 is MNHEY, CDR2 SMNVEV, per germline (reference sequence). Trimming shortened V by 0 bases and J by 5 bases, and 10 bases separated the two germline ends. This chain's CDR3 is CASSLSPGWTEAFF. The CDR3 DNA reads TGTGCCAGCAGTTTATCGCCAGGGTGGACTGAAGCTTTCTTT.

This sequence joins TRBV7-3 and TRBJ2-5, with D possibly being TRBD2 (6 bases). This CDR3 spans 16 amino acids. Trimming stripped 2 bases from V and 3 bases from J, with 16 bases between. Germline assignment: CDR1 SGHTA and CDR2 FQGTGA. The CDR3, as DNA: TGTGCCAGCAGCTTAGGGACTGCGATTAGAGAAGAGACCCAGTACTTC. It encodes CASSLGTAIREETQYF.

The genes are TRBV13 and TRBJ2-1, with TRBD2 identical over 11 bases. CDR1 and CDR2 (germline): PRHDT, FYEKMQ (reference sequence). This CDR3 is 20 amino acids long. The V segment lost 5 bases and the J segment 7 bases; nucleotides outside the gene matches: 22. Here the CDR3 reads CASSGLGATSGTKEWNEQFF. CDR3 bases: TGTGCCAGCAGCGGTTTAGGGGCGACTAGCGGGACTAAGGAATGGAATGAGCAGTTCTTC.

The chain employs TRBV7-2 and TRBJ2-1, with 8 positions matching TRBD2. CDR1 and CDR2 from the germline V gene are SGHTA and FQGNSA. After removal of 2 bases from V and 4 bases from J, the junction contained 10 bases not matched to a gene. The CDR3 extends over 17 amino acids. Here the CDR3 DNA reads TGTGCCAGCAGCTTACGGTTGGCGGGAGGTCCATACAATGAGCAGTTCTTC. Translation: CASSLRLAGGPYNEQFF.

The V and J genes are TRBV25-1 and TRBJ1-3, with D perhaps matching TRBD1 (6 bases). The V end lost 8 bases, the J end lost 2 bases, and 13 bases lay between the germline ends. The CDR3 runs to 14 residues. Germline CDR1 is MGHDK and CDR2 is SYGVNS. The CDR3 sequence: CASGLQGAGNTIYF. Here the CDR3 DNA reads TGTGCCAGCGGGTTACAGGGTGCTGGAAACACCATATATTTT.

This clone showed up just a few times. One junction end disagrees with the germline gene, perhaps due to a read error. The chain is built from TRBV7-9 and TRBJ2-3, with no clear D. The CDR3 spans 12 residues. Germline-derived CDR1 and CDR2 are SEHNR and FQNEAQ (reference sequence). CDR3 in DNA: TGTTCCAGCAGCCCACTAACAGATACGCAGTATTTT. Protein sequence: CSSSPLTDTQYF.

Concerning this clone: Germline and junction disagree at one end, which may indicate a read error. This same CDR3 is encoded by further DNA sequences in the sample. The V gene is TRBV28, the J gene TRBJ1-5, with D possibly matching TRBD1 (6 bases). Germline V gene sequence: CDR1 MDHEN, CDR2 SYDVKM. There are 14 residues in the CDR3. The CDR3 spells CASSFHRGNQPQHF. In DNA, the CDR3 is TGCGCCAGCAGTTTTCATAGGGGGAATCAGCCCCAGCATTTT.

This clone was observed a handful of times. The genes are TRBV7-9 and TRBJ1-1; TRBD1 might be the D (6 bases). V was clipped by 8 bases and J by 3 bases, with 10 bases between them. This CDR3 comprises 12 residues. Germline CDR1 and CDR2: SEHNR and FQNEAQ (reference sequence). In DNA form, the CDR3 reads TGTGCCAGCCTACAGGGCGACACTGAAGCTTTCTTT. As protein: CASLQGDTEAFF.

The V call is TRBV18, the J call TRBJ1-1, with a possible D match to TRBD1 (5 bases). The V gene lost 2 bases and the J gene lost 5 bases, with 9 bases spanning the gap. In germline, CDR1 is KGHSH, CDR2 LQKENI. The CDR3 is 13 residues long. The DNA for the CDR3 is TGTGCCAGCTCACCATCCGGGGGTACTGAAGCTTTCTTT. It encodes CASSPSGGTEAFF.

The chain uses TRBV15 and TRBJ2-2; D unclear. The germline CDR1 and CDR2 sequences are LNHNV and YYDKDF (reference sequence). Trimming removed 1 base from V and 5 bases from J, with 14 bases in between. The CDR3 sequence is 16 residues long. The CDR3 sequence is CATSRGGTQITGELFF. The CDR3, as DNA: TGTGCCACCAGCAGAGGTGGCACGCAGATTACCGGGGAGCTGTTTTTT.

The V gene is TRBV19, the J gene TRBJ1-1; D might be TRBD1 (6 bases). CDR3 size: 12 residues. Trimming pared 3 bases from V and 9 bases from J, leaving 11 bases between. Germline CDR1 LNHDA, CDR2 SQIVND (reference sequence). The DNA for the CDR3 is TGTGCCAGTAGTATCGACCAGGGGAAAGCTTTCTTT. It encodes CASSIDQGKAFF. The full variable domain, its missing parts supplied by reference TRBV19 and TRBJ1-1, is DGGITQSPKYLFRKEGQNVTLSCEQNLNHDAMYWYRQDPGQGLRLIYYSQIVNDFQKGDIAEGYSVSREKKESFPLTVTSAQKNPTAFYLCASSIDQGKAFFGQGTRLTVV.

The chain couples TRBV6-5 to TRBJ2-5; weak D call: TRBD2 (6 bases). There are 15 residues in the CDR3. V lost 6 bases and J 4 bases, leaving 18 bases between the germline ends. From germline, CDR1 is MNHEY and CDR2 SVGAGI. CDR3 protein: CASSTPGRERETQYF. CDR3 sequence (DNA): TGTGCCAGCAGCACACCAGGTCGGGAGCGAGAGACCCAGTACTTC.

This clone appeared a few times. The rearrangement links TRBV28 to TRBJ2-7; the match to TRBD1 covers 9 bases. The V and J ends lost 4 bases and 2 bases, in that order; junction bases with no gene match: 6. Looked up from germline, CDR1 is MDHEN and CDR2 is SYDVKM. This CDR3 has 15 amino acids. CDR3: CASSSTRTGAYEQYF. DNA of the CDR3: TGTGCCAGCAGTTCCACCCGGACAGGGGCCTACGAGCAGTACTTC.

With regard to this clone: This same CDR3 is encoded by further DNA sequences in the sample. This sequence joins TRBV30 and TRBJ2-4; 8 bases fit TRBD1. The CDR3 has 15 amino acids. Trimming took 3 bases from V and 2 from J; bases not matched to a gene: 6. Germline loops: CDR1 GTSNPN, CDR2 SVGIG (reference sequence). CDR3 nucleotide sequence: TGTGCCTGGAGGGGGCGGGACAGGTCCAAAAACATTCAGTACTTC. It codes for CAWRGRDRSKNIQYF.

V and J are TRBV6-1 and TRBJ2-7, with 10 bases identical to TRBD2. Germline CDR1 MNHNS, CDR2 SASEGT. J gave up 5 bases and V 10 bases, and 14 bases lay outside the gene matches. The CDR3 covers 15 residues. Here the CDR3 reads CATKGLLAGHHEQYF. CDR3 bases: TGTGCCACAAAGGGACTACTAGCGGGACACCACGAGCAGTACTTC.

This chain links TRBV18 with TRBJ1-4, with TRBD1 as a possible D gene (6 bases). Germline V gene lookup returns CDR1 KGHSH and CDR2 LQKENI. The CDR3 is made up of 14 amino acids. Deletions cut 4 bases from V and 0 bases from J, with 6 bases between. The CDR3 sequence is CASSQGATNEKLFF. For the CDR3, the DNA is TGTGCCAGCTCACAGGGGGCAACTAATGAAAAACTGTTTTTT.

This rearrangement joins TRBV18 to TRBJ1-2; 7 nucleotides align to TRBD1. The CDR3 spans 16 residues. CDR1 KGHSH and CDR2 LQKENI come from the germline V gene. The J segment lost 0 bases and the V segment lost 4 bases, leaving 8 bases of the junction unmatched. CDR3 sequence (DNA): TGTGCCAGCTCACTACAGGACAGGCCTGCTAACTATGGCTACACCTTC. It specifies CASSLQDRPANYGYTF.

V is TRBV9 and J is TRBJ1-2; 11 bases map to TRBD1. Germline loops: CDR1 SGDLS, CDR2 YYNGEE. V lost 3 bases to trimming and J lost 8 bases; unmatched junction nucleotides: 9. The CDR3 is 15 residues long. CDR3 amino acids: CASSDRDRGAWGYTF. The CDR3, as DNA: TGTGCCAGCAGCGACCGGGACAGGGGGGCGTGGGGCTACACCTTC.

This sequence joins TRBV7-2 and TRBJ2-2; 7 bases agree with TRBD1. Germline CDR1 reads SGHTA; CDR2 reads FQGNSA. The J segment lost 2 bases and the V segment lost 6 bases, leaving 6 bases of the junction unmatched. The CDR3 has 15 amino acids. In DNA, the CDR3 is TGTGCCAGCAGAATCCGGGACAGAAACACCGGGGAGCTGTTTTTT. It is translated as CASRIRDRNTGELFF.

This chain connects TRBV19 to TRBJ2-6; D is unclear. Trimming removed 6 bases from V and 1 base from J, with 4 bases in between. The germline V gene has CDR1 LNHDA and CDR2 SQIVND (reference sequence). The CDR3 covers 13 residues. The CDR3 DNA reads TGTGCCAGTAGGGCATCTGGGGCCAACGTCCTGACTTTC. Encoded protein: CASRASGANVLTF.

This chain connects TRBV6-6 to TRBJ1-5; a weak D match, TRBD1 (6 bases). CDR1 and CDR2 (germline): MNHNY, SVGAGI (reference sequence). Trimming took off 5 bases at V and 9 bases at J, with 11 bases between the two ends. The CDR3 is 12 residues long. Here the CDR3 DNA reads TGTGCCAGCAGTAGGGAACAGGGGCCCCAGCATTTT. As protein: CASSREQGPQHF.